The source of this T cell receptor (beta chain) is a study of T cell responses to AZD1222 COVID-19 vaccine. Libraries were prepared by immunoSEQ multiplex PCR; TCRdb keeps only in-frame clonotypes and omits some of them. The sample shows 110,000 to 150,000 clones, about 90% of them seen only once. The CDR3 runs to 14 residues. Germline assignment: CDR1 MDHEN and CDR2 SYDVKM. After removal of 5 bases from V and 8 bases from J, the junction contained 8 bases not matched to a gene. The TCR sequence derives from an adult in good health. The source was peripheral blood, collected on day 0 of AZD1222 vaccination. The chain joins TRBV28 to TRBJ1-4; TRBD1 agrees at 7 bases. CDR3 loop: CASSTGTELEKLFF. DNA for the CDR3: TGTGCCAGCAGTACCGGGACAGAGTTGGAAAAACTGTTTTTT.